This TCR beta chain was obtained from a study of cytomegalovirus exposure and HLA in healthy donors. The germline gives CDR1 SGHRS, CDR2 YFSETQ. This CDR3 spans 13 amino acids. V was trimmed by 5 bases and J by 2 bases, leaving 7 bases between them. Vbeta (60) and Jbeta (13) primers were used in the PCR. Clones were sequenced by immunoSEQ multiplex PCR, and TCRdb holds only the in-frame ones, with some missing. The sample has 310,000 or so clones; 70% to 90% are singletons. Input material: PBMCs. This chain uses TRBV5-1 with TRBJ2-2; D unclear. The receptor's source is a woman aged 18-35 years in good health and CMV-seronegative. The CDR3 loop reads CASSYFNTGELFF. In DNA form, the CDR3 reads TGCGCCAGCAGTTACTTTAACACCGGGGAGCTGTTTTTT.